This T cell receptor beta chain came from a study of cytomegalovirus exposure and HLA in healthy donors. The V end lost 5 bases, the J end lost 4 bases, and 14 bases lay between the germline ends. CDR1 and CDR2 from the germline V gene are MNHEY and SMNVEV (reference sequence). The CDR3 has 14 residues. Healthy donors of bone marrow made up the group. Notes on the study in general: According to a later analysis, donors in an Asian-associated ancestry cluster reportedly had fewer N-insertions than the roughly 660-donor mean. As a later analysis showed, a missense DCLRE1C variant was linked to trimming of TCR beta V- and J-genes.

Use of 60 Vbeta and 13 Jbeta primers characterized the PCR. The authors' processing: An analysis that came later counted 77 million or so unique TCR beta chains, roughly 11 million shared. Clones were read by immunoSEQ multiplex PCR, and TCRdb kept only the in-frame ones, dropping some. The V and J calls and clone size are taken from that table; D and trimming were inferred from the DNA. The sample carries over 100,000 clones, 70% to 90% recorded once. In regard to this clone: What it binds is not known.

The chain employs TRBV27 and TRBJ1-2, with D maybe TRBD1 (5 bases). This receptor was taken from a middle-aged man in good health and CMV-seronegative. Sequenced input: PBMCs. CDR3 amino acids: CASSPRGGVYGYTF. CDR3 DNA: TGTGCCAGCAGTCCCCGGGGGGGGGTCTATGGCTACACCTTC.